This T cell receptor (beta chain) comes out of a study of regulatory T cells in long-lasting Graves disease. Regarding the study as a whole: Persistent disease was characterized by preferential usage of TRBV28, TRBJ1-2 and TRBJ2-5.

Construction of the TCR beta libraries employed iRepertoire HTBI primers in conjunction with Arm-PCR of CDR3 regions. TCRdb used MiXCR to reprocess the multiplex PCR reads, holding one entry per CDR3 protein. The top ten clones hold approximately 16% of a sample with 410,000 or so distinct CDR3 sequences, 14% to 15% of them seen once. As concerns this clonotype: Its antigen is currently unknown. Its ends do not fully match the called genes, so a read error is possible.

Described time point: newly diagnosed GD, antithyroid drugs for less than 3 months. RNA from PBMCs was the source of the TCR library. Germline-derived CDR1 and CDR2 are SGHRS and YFSETQ. There are 16 residues in the CDR3. Another study also made use of these data, one on T cells in Graves' hyperthyroidism and ophthalmopathy.

The gene calls are TRBV5-1 and TRBJ2-6; D uncertain. The receptor's source is a woman aged 25 to 39 with Graves disease. This sample comprised peripheral blood mononuclear cells (PBMCs), obtained at new diagnosis, from a patient treated with antithyroid drugs. The CDR3: CASSPTSPSGANVLTF. The CDR3 DNA is TGTGCCAGCAGCCCCACTTCTCCCAGTGGGGCCAACGTCCTGACTTTC.